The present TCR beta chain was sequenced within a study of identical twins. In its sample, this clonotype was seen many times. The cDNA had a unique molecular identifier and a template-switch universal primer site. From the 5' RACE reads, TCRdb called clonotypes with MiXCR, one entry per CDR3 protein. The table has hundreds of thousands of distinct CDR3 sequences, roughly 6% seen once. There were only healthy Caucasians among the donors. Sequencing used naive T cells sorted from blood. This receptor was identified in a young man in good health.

The CDR3 bases are TGCAGCGTTGTGGGGGCTCGGGGGACTGAAGCTTTCTTT. Translating it yields CSVVGARGTEAFF. The chain couples TRBV29-1 to TRBJ1-1, with D tentatively TRBD1 (6 bases). V was trimmed by 4 bases and J by 5 bases, leaving 14 bases between them. CDR1 SQVTM and CDR2 ANQGSEA come from the germline V gene. CDR3 length: 13 residues.